This is a list of T cell receptor beta chains from one sample in a study of cytomegalovirus exposure and HLA in healthy donors. Assay: immunoSEQ multiplex PCR; the TCRdb copy retains only in-frame clones and omits some. Its table lists around 48,000 clones. The sequenced sample was PBMCs. These receptors all stem from a female donor in good health and CMV-seronegative. The CDR3 runs from the conserved cysteine through the conserved F or W. D genes are given only for firm matches.

J gene | V gene | D gene | CDR3 protein | CDR3 DNA
TRBJ2-1 | TRBV18 | TRBD1 | CASSPVGQGRNEQFF | TGTGCCAGCTCACCAGTGGGACAGGGTCGAAATGAGCAGTTCTTC
TRBJ1-2 | TRBV29-1 | TRBD1 | CSVAGTGGNYGYTF | TGCAGCGTAGCTGGGACAGGGGGCAACTATGGCTACACCTTC
TRBJ1-1 | TRBV7-9 | - | CASSLAGAVEAFF | TGTGCCAGCAGCTTAGCTGGTGCAGTCGAAGCTTTCTTT
TRBJ1-1 | TRBV13 | TRBD1 | CASSPLGQEDTEAFF | TGTGCCAGCAGCCCTCTAGGACAGGAAGACACTGAAGCTTTCTTT
TRBJ2-7 | TRBV6-1 | TRBD2 | CASSAGTSGSYEQYF | TGTGCCAGCAGTGCCGGGACTAGCGGCTCCTACGAGCAGTACTTC
TRBJ2-5 | TRBV4-2 | TRBD2 | CASSQERGGQETQYF | TGTGCCAGCAGCCAAGAGCGGGGGGGCCAAGAGACCCAGTACTTC
TRBJ2-5 | TRBV6-6 | - | CASRPRLGREETQYF | TGTGCCAGCAGACCTAGACTAGGGCGGGAAGAGACCCAGTACTTC
TRBJ2-3 | TRBV5-1 | TRBD2 | CASSPGAGATDTQYF | TGCGCCAGCAGCCCCGGAGCGGGAGCCACAGATACGCAGTATTTT
TRBJ1-3 | TRBV15 | - | CATSRDRGSGNTIYF | TGTGCCACCAGCAGAGATCGGGGTTCGGGAAACACCATATATTTT
TRBJ1-2 | TRBV7-2 | - | CASSPWGGGIGYTF | TGTGCCAGCAGCCCCTGGGGCGGGGGGATAGGCTACACCTTC
TRBJ2-7 | TRBV6-5 | TRBD1 | CATGTGPTYEQYF | TGTGCCACCGGGACAGGGCCGACCTACGAGCAGTACTTC
TRBJ2-1 | TRBV9 | TRBD2 | CASSAQVAGGHNEQFF | TGTGCCAGCAGCGCCCAGGTAGCGGGGGGTCACAATGAGCAGTTCTTC
TRBJ1-1 | TRBV5-1 | - | CASSSQGYTEAFF | TGCGCCAGCAGCTCACAGGGTTACACTGAAGCTTTCTTT
TRBJ1-2 | TRBV29-1 | - | CSGGPGDGYTF | TGCAGCGGCGGGCCTGGGGATGGCTACACCTTC
TRBJ2-1 | TRBV7-9 | - | CASSPSSTNEQFF | TGTGCCAGCAGCCCGTCTAGTACCAATGAGCAGTTCTTC
TRBJ1-2 | TRBV19 | - | CASSTPSQNRVIYGYTF | TGTGCCAGTAGTACGCCGAGCCAGAACAGGGTAATCTATGGCTACACCTTC
TRBJ2-7 | TRBV25-1 | TRBD2 | CASRSTGGEQYF | TGTGCCAGCAGGAGTACGGGGGGCGAGCAGTACTTC
TRBJ2-3 | TRBV15 | - | CATSRRDLATSTDTQYF | TGTGCCACCAGCAGAAGGGATTTAGCGACTAGCACAGATACGCAGTATTTT
TRBJ1-1 | TRBV18 | - | CASSPSSAQTEAFF | TGTGCCAGCTCACCAAGTTCAGCGCAGACTGAAGCTTTCTTT
TRBJ2-7 | TRBV7-4 | TRBD2 | CASSPEVAGGISAAEQYF | TGTGCCAGCAGCCCAGAGGTAGCGGGAGGTATATCGGCAGCCGAGCAGTACTTC
TRBJ2-7 | TRBV6-9 | TRBD1 | CASSSPDRGRDYEQYF | TGTGCCAGCAGTTCACCGGACAGGGGCCGAGACTACGAGCAGTACTTC
TRBJ2-7 | TRBV29-1 | - | CSAGTATSSYEQYF | TGCAGCGCCGGGACTGCAACGAGCTCCTACGAGCAGTACTTC
TRBJ1-6 | TRBV5-1 | - | CASTERSSYNSPLHF | TGCGCCAGCACCGAGAGGAGCTCCTATAATTCACCCCTCCACTTT
TRBJ2-5 | TRBV4-1 | TRBD2 | CASSQVVSSGLNSVRETQYF | TGCGCCAGCAGCCAAGTTGTCTCTAGCGGGCTGAACTCTGTGCGAGAGACCCAGTACTTC
TRBJ1-5 | TRBV11-2 | TRBD1 | CASSSIQGSNQPQHF | TGTGCCAGCAGCTCTATACAGGGGAGCAATCAGCCCCAGCATTTT
TRBJ2-1 | TRBV6-5 | - | CASSYSGQGLLFF | TGTGCCAGCAGTTACTCGGGCCAGGGCCTCCTGTTCTTC
TRBJ1-1 | TRBV28 | - | CASSLVRAEAFF | TGTGCCAGCAGTTTAGTCAGGGCGGAAGCTTTCTTT
TRBJ2-1 | TRBV4-2 | TRBD2 | CASSRVAGGLDNEQFF | TGTGCCAGCAGCCGAGTGGCGGGGGGCCTTGACAATGAGCAGTTCTTC
TRBJ2-7 | TRBV7-2 | TRBD2 | CASKAGGVYEQYF | TGTGCCAGCAAGGCGGGGGGGGTGTATGAGCAGTACTTC
TRBJ2-1 | TRBV25-1 | TRBD2 | CASSEWTSGSTEQFF | TGTGCCAGCAGTGAATGGACTAGCGGGAGCACTGAGCAGTTCTTC
TRBJ1-1 | TRBV5-1 | TRBD1 | CASSERQGVTEAFF | TGCGCCAGCAGCGAAAGACAGGGTGTCACTGAAGCTTTCTTT
TRBJ2-5 | TRBV6-5 | TRBD2 | CASRNLAGGEETQYF | TGTGCCAGCAGAAACCTAGCGGGAGGGGAGGAGACCCAGTACTTC
TRBJ1-5 | TRBV28 | - | CASTPGGSNQPQHF | TGTGCCAGCACGCCGGGGGGGAGCAATCAGCCCCAGCATTTT
TRBJ1-6 | TRBV30 | - | CAWSLPDRSFNSPLHF | TGTGCCTGGAGTTTACCCGACAGGTCCTTTAATTCACCCCTCCACTTT
TRBJ1-2 | TRBV6-5 | TRBD1 | CASSDRGLDGYTF | TGTGCCAGCAGCGACAGGGGGCTCGATGGCTACACCTTC
TRBJ1-2 | TRBV9 | - | CASSGGSANYGYTF | TGTGCCAGCAGCGGCGGTTCAGCTAACTATGGCTACACCTTC
TRBJ2-1 | TRBV18 | TRBD2 | CASSPASGGAGYNEQFF | TGTGCCAGCTCACCGGCTAGCGGGGGGGCAGGTTACAATGAGCAGTTCTTC
TRBJ1-5 | TRBV18 | - | CASSPKTLSNQPQHF | TGTGCCAGCTCACCTAAGACACTTAGCAATCAGCCCCAGCATTTT
TRBJ2-7 | TRBV5-6 | TRBD1 | CASSRGQGANEQYF | TGTGCCAGCAGCAGGGGACAGGGGGCAAACGAGCAGTACTTC
TRBJ2-5 | TRBV7-2 | TRBD2 | CASSSRTSDETQYF | TGTGCCAGCAGCTCTAGGACTAGTGATGAGACCCAGTACTTC
TRBJ2-2 | TRBV4-3 | - | CASSQVPAGTGELFF | TGCGCCAGCAGCCAAGTCCCAGCGGGCACCGGGGAGCTGTTTTTT
TRBJ1-1 | TRBV18 | TRBD1 | CASSPKGTGRGDTEAFF | TGTGCCAGCTCACCGAAAGGGACAGGGCGGGGGGACACTGAAGCTTTCTTT
TRBJ2-7 | TRBV5-6 | - | CASRWTGRGEQYF | TGTGCCAGCAGATGGACAGGGCGGGGGGAGCAGTACTTC
TRBJ2-5 | TRBV30 | - | CAWSRGETQYF | TGTGCCTGGAGTCGGGGAGAGACCCAGTACTTC
TRBJ2-5 | TRBV7-9 | - | CASTIQGQETQYF | TGTGCCAGCACTATACAGGGCCAAGAGACCCAGTACTTC
TRBJ2-1 | TRBV5-1 | - | CASMETFFYNEQFF | TGCGCCAGCATGGAGACTTTTTTCTACAATGAGCAGTTCTTC
TRBJ2-5 | TRBV5-6 | TRBD2 | CASSFGQREGQETQYF | TGTGCCAGCAGCTTTGGGCAGCGGGAGGGTCAAGAGACCCAGTACTTC
TRBJ1-2 | TRBV6-1 | - | CASSEVERAAGYTF | TGTGCCAGCAGTGAAGTGGAGCGTGCGGCTGGCTACACCTTC
TRBJ2-1 | TRBV7-3 | - | CASSLGDEQFF | TGTGCCAGCAGCTTAGGAGACGAGCAGTTCTTC
TRBJ2-5 | TRBV5-1 | - | CASSPGIEITFIGTQYF | TGCGCCAGCAGCCCGGGAATAGAAATAACTTTTATAGGGACCCAGTACTTC
TRBJ1-6 | TRBV4-3 | - | CASSRGARNSPLHF | TGCGCCAGCAGCCGTGGGGCGAGGAATTCACCCCTCCACTTT
TRBJ2-7 | TRBV30 | - | CAWSVQIRRYEQYF | TGTGCCTGGAGTGTACAAATCCGCCGCTACGAGCAGTACTTC
TRBJ1-6 | TRBV30 | - | CAGSPLLQANSPLHF | TGTGCCGGGAGTCCACTCCTCCAGGCCAATTCACCCCTCCACTTT
TRBJ1-2 | TRBV6-1 | - | CASSGELNYGYTF | TGTGCCAGCAGCGGAGAGCTTAACTATGGCTACACCTTC